Below, 28 T cell receptor beta chains from the same sample are listed, as sequenced in a study of T cell clusters in autoimmune cytopenias. One tube held mixed TRB-A and TRB-B primer pools for touch-down PCR. With the multiplex PCR reads reprocessed, TCRdb shows one record per CDR3 protein and no DNA. Here the sample table reports 10,000 to 15,000 distinct CDR3 sequences. TRB was amplified from around 0.25 ug of peripheral blood genomic DNA per sample. This sample also belongs to another study, concerning T cell repertoires in aging, cancer and after chemotherapy.

Sequencing was carried out using peripheral blood. These receptors came from a human donor in good health.

V is TRBV4-1 and J is TRBJ2-5; TCRdb names TRBD1, which stays unverified in the absence of DNA. This CDR3 region has 14 residues. Germline V gene lookup returns CDR1 MGHRA and CDR2 YSYEKL. CDR3 amino acids: CASSQTDRVETQYF.

The chain couples TRBV20-1 to TRBJ1-1; TCRdb's D call, TRBD1, is unchecked because there is no DNA. Per the germline V gene, CDR1 is DFQATT and CDR2 is SNEGSKA (reference sequence). This CDR3 has 14 residues. The CDR3 is CSAGPGQMNTEAFF.

V usage is TRBV7-2 and J usage is TRBJ2-5; the TCRdb D gene call, TRBD1, has no DNA to confirm it. Looked up from germline, CDR1 is SGHTA and CDR2 is FQGNSA. This CDR3 is 16 amino acids long. The CDR3 sequence: CASSYPTGGGQETQYF.

According to its frequency, this clonotype is medium-sized. The chain employs TRBV7-6 and TRBJ2-7; TCRdb lists TRBD1, though no DNA is available to test this call. Germline-derived CDR1 and CDR2 are SGHVS and FNYEAQ. The length of the CDR3 is 14 residues. The CDR3: CASSLAGGMMEQYF.

The V gene is TRBV7-2, the J gene TRBJ2-7; TCRdb returns TRBD1, unconfirmable since there is no DNA. Per germline, CDR1 SGHTA and CDR2 FQGNSA. There are 16 residues in the CDR3. The CDR3 protein is CASSLLALASSYEQYF.

The V call is TRBV12-3 or TRBV12-4, the J call TRBJ2-5; TCRdb selects TRBD1, and the lack of DNA leaves this call unchecked. This CDR3 contains 15 residues. CDR3 protein: CASSAFRSGQETQYF.

This chain uses TRBV5-1 with TRBJ2-7; checking the TCRdb D call of TRBD1 is not possible without DNA. This CDR3 has 15 amino acids. Looked up from germline, CDR1 is SGHRS and CDR2 is YFSETQ. CDR3: CASSFGTGGIYEQYF.

This chain joins TRBV12-3 or TRBV12-4 and TRBJ1-6; checking the TCRdb D call of TRBD1 is not possible without DNA. The CDR3 sequence is 15 residues long. Here the CDR3 reads CASSHTTGGDPPLHF.

This clonotype is medium-sized by frequency. The chain has TRBV10-3 and TRBJ2-1; TCRdb calls TRBD1, which cannot be checked without DNA. Germline V gene data show CDR1 as ENHRY and CDR2 as SYGVKD. CDR3 length: 12 residues. The CDR3 sequence: CATQPGDNEQFF.

V gene TRBV28 combines with J gene TRBJ1-2; as DNA is missing, the TRBD1 call by TCRdb cannot be tested. CDR1 MDHEN and CDR2 SYDVKM come from the germline V gene. This CDR3 has 13 residues. CDR3 amino acids: CASSLGRDYGYTF.

This clonotype is deemed medium-sized by its frequency. The V call is TRBV10-3, the J call TRBJ2-7; no DNA is available, so the TRBD1 call from TCRdb remains unchecked. The germline gives CDR1 ENHRY, CDR2 SYGVKD. The CDR3 runs 14 residues. CDR3 residues: CAIRVGGSYYEQYF.

This clonotype is deemed medium-sized by its frequency. The chain joins TRBV7-6 to TRBJ1-2; TCRdb returns TRBD1, unconfirmable since there is no DNA. The CDR3 has 13 residues. Per germline, CDR1 SGHVS and CDR2 FNYEAQ. The CDR3: CASSLVGGTGYTF.

This chain joins TRBV6-1 and TRBJ2-7; TCRdb calls TRBD2, which cannot be checked without DNA. Germline CDR1 is MNHNS and CDR2 is SASEGT. The CDR3 runs 14 residues. This CDR3 is CASSYESFTREQYF.

The gene calls are TRBV24-1 and TRBJ2-3. The CDR3 is made up of 14 amino acids. Germline CDR1 reads KGHDR; CDR2 reads SFDVKD. The CDR3: CATGWPQVRDTQYF.

By frequency, this clonotype registers medium-sized. This chain connects TRBV29-1 to TRBJ1-1; TCRdb gives TRBD1 as the D gene, but with no DNA this cannot be confirmed. CDR3 length: 15 amino acids. CDR1 and CDR2 (germline): SQVTM, ANQGSEA. CDR3 sequence: CSVEGTGESNTEAFF.

V gene TRBV5-1 combines with J gene TRBJ1-4; the D call from TCRdb, TRBD1, cannot be confirmed without DNA. Germline V gene data show CDR1 as SGHRS and CDR2 as YFSETQ. The CDR3 totals 13 residues. This CDR3 reads CASSPATVEKLFF.

The chain combines TRBV11-2 with TRBJ1-6; TCRdb designates TRBD1, a call that cannot be tested without DNA. This CDR3 comprises 14 residues. Germline-derived CDR1 and CDR2 are SGHAT and FQNNGV. CDR3 sequence reads: CASSPGTGFSPLHF.

This chain connects TRBV5-1 to TRBJ2-7. This CDR3 comprises 15 residues. Germline CDR1 SGHRS, CDR2 YFSETQ. This CDR3 is CASSSGRSSTYEQYF.

Measured by frequency, this clonotype is medium-sized. V is TRBV6-6 and J is TRBJ2-3; TCRdb indicates TRBD2, and absent DNA this call remains unverified. CDR3 length: 16 residues. Looked up from germline, CDR1 is MNHNY and CDR2 is SVGAGI (reference sequence). CDR3 in amino acids: CASRDGTSGDTDTQYF.

The gene calls are TRBV9 and TRBJ1-1; no DNA is available, so the TRBD1 call from TCRdb remains unchecked. The length of the CDR3 is 15 residues. CDR1 is SGDLS, CDR2 YYNGEE, per germline. This chain's CDR3 is CASSVGLGANTEAFF.

Judged by frequency, this clonotype is medium-sized. The chain couples TRBV7-6 to TRBJ1-3. This CDR3 region has 16 residues. Germline V gene data show CDR1 as SGHVS and CDR2 as FNYEAQ. The CDR3 reads CASSLARPSSGNTIYF.

This rearrangement joins TRBV5-1 to TRBJ1-1. This CDR3 region has 13 residues. The germline V gene encodes CDR1 SGHRS and CDR2 YFSETQ. CDR3 protein: CASSQGRNTEAFF.

This clonotype registers medium-sized by frequency. The V call is TRBV27, the J call TRBJ2-7; TCRdb's D call of TRBD2 is untestable without DNA. CDR1 is MNHEY and CDR2 is SMNVEV in the germline V gene (reference sequence). The CDR3 sequence is 15 residues long. The CDR3 protein is CASSLRSGAPHEQYF.

This clonotype ranks as medium-sized in terms of frequency. The chain joins TRBV7-2 to TRBJ1-2. In germline, CDR1 is SGHTA, CDR2 FQGNSA. This CDR3 is 13 amino acids long. CDR3 in amino acids: CASSRDGNYGYTF.

The chain recombines TRBV28 with TRBJ2-4; no DNA is available, so the TRBD2 call from TCRdb remains unchecked. Germline CDR1 reads MDHEN; CDR2 reads SYDVKM. The CDR3 contains 15 residues. CDR3 loop: CASSLVAGGPDIQYF. The full variable domain, in which reference TRBV28 and TRBJ2-4 provide the parts outside the CDR3, is DVKVTQSSRYLVKRTGEKVFLECVQDMDHENMFWYRQDPGLGLRLIYFSYDVKMKEKGDIPEGYSVSREKKERFSLILESASTNQTSMYLCASSLVAGGPDIQYFGAGTRLSVL.

This sequence joins TRBV10-3 and TRBJ1-1; with no DNA, the TCRdb D assignment of TRBD1 cannot be verified. Germline CDR1 reads ENHRY; CDR2 reads SYGVKD. This CDR3 is built from 17 residues. The CDR3 sequence is CATVGPGGFKMNTEAFF.

This chain links TRBV29-1 with TRBJ2-5. CDR1 and CDR2 from the germline V gene are SQVTM and ANQGSEA. The CDR3 spans 11 residues. The CDR3 reads CSGSLQETQYF.

This chain links TRBV27 with TRBJ2-7; TCRdb indicates TRBD1, and absent DNA this call remains unverified. This CDR3 spans 13 amino acids. Germline assignment: CDR1 MNHEY and CDR2 SMNVEV (reference sequence). The CDR3 protein is CASSLLGRGGQYF.